This passage covers 3 T cell receptor beta chains from one sample sequenced in a study of shared T cell receptors in the human thymus. TCRdb keeps only in-frame clones here, not all; method: immunoSEQ multiplex PCR. The data show hundreds of thousands of clones, 87% seen once. In addition, the sample was reused for a study of human thymus T cells.

Sequenced input: thymocytes. Receptors were obtained from a boy under two years old with a congenital heart defect.

The V and J genes are TRBV5-8 and TRBJ1-1, with D maybe TRBD1 (5 bases). The germline gives CDR1 SGHTS, CDR2 YDEGEE. The V gene lost 10 bases and the J gene lost 5 bases, with 15 bases spanning the gap. The CDR3 runs 12 residues. The CDR3 sequence: CARLGGGTEAFF. In DNA, the CDR3 is TGTGCCCGTCTCGGGGGTGGTACTGAAGCTTTCTTT.

The chain couples TRBV9 to TRBJ1-4; D is perhaps TRBD1 (6 bases). Trimming shortened V by 3 bases and J by 8 bases, and 17 bases separated the two germline ends. CDR3 length: 15 amino acids. CDR1 SGDLS and CDR2 YYNGEE come from the germline V gene. CDR3 nucleotides: TGTGCCAGCAGCGCGGAGGACAGCCGGATCGAAAAACTGTTTTTT. Translation: CASSAEDSRIEKLFF.

V is TRBV10-3 and J is TRBJ1-5, with no clear D. Germline values: CDR1 ENHRY, CDR2 SYGVKD. This CDR3 is 14 amino acids long. The ends were cut back, 3 bases at V and 3 bases at J, with 9 bases in the middle. The CDR3 region has the DNA TGTGCCATCAGTGAAAGAGGTGACAATCAGCCCCAGCATTTT. Translating gives CAISERGDNQPQHF.